These 18 T cell receptor beta chains were all obtained from the same sample, sequenced in a study of cytomegalovirus exposure and HLA in healthy donors. The primer mix had 60 Vbeta and 13 Jbeta primers. Only in-frame clones appear in the TCRdb table, and some are missing; sequencing was by immunoSEQ multiplex PCR. The sample has around 150,000 clones, about 84% seen once. Sequenced input: PBMCs. The receptor set was obtained from a male donor in good health and CMV-seronegative.

The V and J genes are TRBV4-1 and TRBJ2-1; 16 bases are a match to TRBD2. CDR3 size: 15 residues. The ends lost 1 base at V and 14 bases at J; junction bases unmatched: 5. Germline loops: CDR1 MGHRA, CDR2 YSYEKL. CDR3 bases: TGCGCCAGCAGCCAAGGGGGACTAGCGGGAGGGGAGGAGTTCTTC. Translation gives CASSQGGLAGGEEFF.

This chain joins TRBV6-5 and TRBJ2-5; TRBD1 matches at 9 bases. From germline, CDR1 is MNHEY and CDR2 SVGAGI. Trimming took 2 bases from V and 2 from J; bases not matched to a gene: 3. CDR3 length: 15 amino acids. CDR3 residues: CASSYGGTGQETQYF. The CDR3 DNA reads as TGTGCCAGCAGTTACGGGGGGACAGGGCAAGAGACCCAGTACTTC.

This chain links TRBV6-6 with TRBJ1-5; a weak D match, TRBD1 (5 bases). CDR3 length equals 13 residues. The germline V and J ends were trimmed by 5 bases and 7 bases, with 12 bases remaining between them. Germline CDR1 MNHNY, CDR2 SVGAGI (reference sequence). The CDR3 DNA reads TGTGCCAGCAGTCGCAGGGTTCTCCAGCCCCAGCATTTT. Translation gives CASSRRVLQPQHF.

The V call is TRBV6-1, the J call TRBJ1-1; D ambiguous. With 7 bases removed from V and 7 bases from J, the gap between germline ends came to 10 bases. The CDR3 has 11 residues. Germline V lookup: CDR1 MNHNS, CDR2 SASEGT. As DNA, the CDR3 is TGTGCCAGCATATACTTGATTGAAGCTTTCTTT. Encoded protein: CASIYLIEAFF.

J is TRBJ2-1 and V is TRBV7-3, with D uncertain. This CDR3 has 13 residues. Trimming pared 5 bases from V and 4 bases from J, leaving 9 bases between. In germline, CDR1 is SGHTA, CDR2 FQGTGA. The CDR3 spells CASSLQIYNEQFF. The CDR3 region has the DNA TGTGCCAGCAGCCTACAGATTTACAATGAGCAGTTCTTC.

V gene TRBV19 combines with J gene TRBJ1-5, with a tentative D call TRBD1 (6 bases). This CDR3 contains 17 residues. Trimming took 3 bases from V and 2 from J, leaving 17 bases between them. The germline CDR1 and CDR2 sequences are LNHDA and SQIVND (reference sequence). The CDR3 DNA reads as TGTGCCAGTAGTATTTATGGGGGCGAGGTAGGCAATCAGCCCCAGCATTTT. Translated: CASSIYGGEVGNQPQHF.

This clone was detected once. The chain joins TRBV7-2 to TRBJ2-7; 10 bases map to TRBD2. The CDR3 consists of 15 residues. With 5 bases clipped from V and 7 bases from J, the junction kept 11 bases outside the gene matches. The germline gives CDR1 SGHTA, CDR2 FQGNSA. Here the CDR3 DNA reads TGTGCCAGCAGCACCCCCCTAGCGGGAGTACAGGAGCAGTACTTC. This encodes CASSTPLAGVQEQYF. Together with reference TRBV7-2 and TRBJ2-7, the CDR3 gives the full variable domain: GAGVSQSPSNKVTEKGKDVELRCDPISGHTALYWYRQSLGQGLEFLIYFQGNSAPDKSGLPSDRFSAERTGGSVSTLTIQRTQQEDSAVYLCASSTPLAGVQEQYFGPGTRLTVT.

V gene TRBV7-9 combines with J gene TRBJ2-2, with D perhaps TRBD2 (6 bases). The length of the CDR3 is 15 residues. With 5 bases removed from V and 4 bases from J, the gap between germline ends came to 14 bases. Germline V gene lookup returns CDR1 SEHNR and CDR2 FQNEAQ (reference sequence). For the CDR3, the DNA is TGTGCCAGCAGCCACCGGGACTTAAGCACCGGGGAGCTGTTTTTT. This codes for CASSHRDLSTGELFF. The entire variable domain, with the rest obtained from reference TRBV7-9 and TRBJ2-2, is as follows: DTGVSQNPRHKITKRGQNVTFRCDPISEHNRLYWYRQTLGQGPEFLTYFQNEAQLEKSRLLSDRFSAERPKGSFSTLEIQRTEQGDSAMYLCASSHRDLSTGELFFGEGSRLTVL.

The chain combines TRBV28 with TRBJ2-2; TRBD2 might be the D (6 bases). Germline V lookup: CDR1 MDHEN, CDR2 SYDVKM. V was clipped by 10 bases and J by 6 bases, with 18 bases between them. The length of the CDR3 is 14 residues. The CDR3 sequence: CATVGGYSPGELFF. CDR3 nucleotide sequence: TGTGCCACCGTGGGGGGTTACAGTCCCGGGGAGCTGTTTTTT.

The CDR3 here is CASGLGLGTESYEQYF. CDR3 DNA sequence: TGTGCTAGTGGTTTGGGTTTGGGGACAGAATCCTACGAGCAGTACTTC. The chain has TRBV12-5 and TRBJ2-7; 7 bases are a match to TRBD1. The CDR3 is 16 amino acids. Germline assignment: CDR1 LGHNT and CDR2 FRNRAP. Losses at the gene ends were 1 base for V and 1 base for J; bases not matched to a gene: 7.

J is TRBJ2-5 and V is TRBV7-3; TRBD1 matches at 9 bases. The DNA end favors TRBJ2-7, so the J call may be wrong. Germline lookup yields CDR1 SGHTA and CDR2 FQGTGA. The CDR3 is 14 amino acids. CDR3 in DNA: TGTGCCAGCAGCTCCGGACAGGGGCACTACGAGCAGTACTTC. This translates into CASSSGQGHYEQYF.

This sequence joins TRBV7-2 and TRBJ2-7, with 7 bases matching TRBD2. The CDR3 length is 13 residues. The germline CDR1 and CDR2 sequences are SGHTA and FQGNSA. J was trimmed by 9 bases and V by 6 bases; bases with no gene match: 11. The DNA of the CDR3 is TGTGCCAGCAGACCCGCCCCGGGACTACCGCAGTACTTC. It is translated as CASRPAPGLPQYF.

V gene TRBV7-9 combines with J gene TRBJ1-4, with 8 bases lining up with TRBD1. This CDR3 has 17 residues. The V gene end was trimmed by 4 bases and the J gene end by 2 bases; junction bases not matched to a gene: 9. Germline loops: CDR1 SEHNR, CDR2 FQNEAQ (reference sequence). CDR3 in DNA: TGTGCCAGCAGCTCCTTACAGGGGGTCGCTACTAATGAAAAACTGTTTTTT. Translation: CASSSLQGVATNEKLFF.

This clone was picked up a small number of times. V gene TRBV6-6 combines with J gene TRBJ1-2; D is undetermined. This CDR3 region has 13 residues. Germline CDR1 MNHNY, CDR2 SVGAGI (reference sequence). The V and J ends lost 4 bases and 1 base respectively, with 7 bases between them. CDR3 loop: CASSSTDNYGYTF. The CDR3, as DNA: TGTGCCAGCAGTTCAACAGATAACTATGGCTACACCTTC.

This clone was detected once. The chain couples TRBV7-2 to TRBJ2-6; 10 nucleotides line up with TRBD1. The CDR3 spans 19 residues. The ends lost 2 bases at V and 2 bases at J; junction bases unmatched: 9. Per the germline V gene, CDR1 is SGHTA and CDR2 is FQGNSA. The CDR3 sequence: CASSLPKDRGAAGANVLTF. The DNA of the CDR3 is TGTGCCAGCAGCTTACCAAAGGACAGGGGGGCGGCTGGGGCCAACGTCCTGACTTTC.

The chain links TRBV7-2 to TRBJ2-1, with 8 bases that match TRBD1. V was pared by 5 bases and J by 6 bases, with 9 bases of the junction left unmatched. The germline V gene encodes CDR1 SGHTA and CDR2 FQGNSA. CDR3 length: 15 residues. The CDR3 here is CASSAQGQGLNEQFF. The CDR3, as DNA: TGTGCCAGCAGCGCACAAGGACAGGGTCTCAATGAGCAGTTCTTC.

The chain joins TRBV2 to TRBJ2-2; TRBD1 agrees at 8 bases. Germline V lookup: CDR1 SNHLY, CDR2 FYNNEI. The CDR3 is 14 amino acids. V lost 6 bases to trimming and J lost 2 bases; unmatched junction nucleotides: 2. The CDR3 region has the DNA TGTGCCAGCAGCGGGACAGGAAACACCGGGGAGCTGTTTTTT. It encodes CASSGTGNTGELFF.

The rearrangement joins TRBV2 to TRBJ2-3; 14 bases align to TRBD2. CDR1 and CDR2 from the germline V gene are SNHLY and FYNNEI. This CDR3 region has 19 residues. J gave up 0 bases and V 6 bases, and 11 bases lay outside the gene matches. CDR3 loop: CASRTLGLAGDPSTDTQYF. CDR3 DNA: TGTGCCAGCAGGACCCTGGGACTAGCGGGAGACCCTAGCACAGATACGCAGTATTTT. Combining the CDR3 with reference TRBV2 and TRBJ2-3 gives the whole variable domain EPEVTQTPSHQVTQMGQEVILRCVPISNHLYFYWYRQILGQKVEFLVSFYNNEISEKSEIFDDQFSVERPDGSNFTLKIRSTKLEDSAMYFCASRTLGLAGDPSTDTQYFGPGTRLTVL.